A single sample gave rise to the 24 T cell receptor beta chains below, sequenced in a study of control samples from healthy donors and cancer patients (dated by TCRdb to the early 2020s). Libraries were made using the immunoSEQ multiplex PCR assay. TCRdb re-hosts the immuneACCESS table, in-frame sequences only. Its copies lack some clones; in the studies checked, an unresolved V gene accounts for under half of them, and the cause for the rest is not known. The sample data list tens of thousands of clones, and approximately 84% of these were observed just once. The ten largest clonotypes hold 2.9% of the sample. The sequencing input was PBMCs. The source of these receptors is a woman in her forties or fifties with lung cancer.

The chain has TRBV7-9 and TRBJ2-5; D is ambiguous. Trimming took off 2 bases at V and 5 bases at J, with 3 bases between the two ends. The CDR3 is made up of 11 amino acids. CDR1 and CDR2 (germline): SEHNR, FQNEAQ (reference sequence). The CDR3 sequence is CASSLMETQYF. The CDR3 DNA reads TGTGCCAGCAGCTTAATGGAGACCCAGTACTTC.

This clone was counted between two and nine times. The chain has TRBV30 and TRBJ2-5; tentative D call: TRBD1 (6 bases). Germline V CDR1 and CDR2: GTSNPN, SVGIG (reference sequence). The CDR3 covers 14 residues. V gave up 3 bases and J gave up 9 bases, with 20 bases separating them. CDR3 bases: TGTGCCTGGAGCGACAGAACAGGGACCTGGCCCCAGTACTTC. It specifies CAWSDRTGTWPQYF.

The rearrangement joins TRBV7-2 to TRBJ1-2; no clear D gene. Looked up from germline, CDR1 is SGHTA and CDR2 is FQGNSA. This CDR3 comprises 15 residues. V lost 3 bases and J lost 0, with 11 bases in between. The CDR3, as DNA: TGTGCCAGCAGCTTCCAAGGCGTTCCTAACTATGGCTACACCTTC. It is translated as CASSFQGVPNYGYTF.

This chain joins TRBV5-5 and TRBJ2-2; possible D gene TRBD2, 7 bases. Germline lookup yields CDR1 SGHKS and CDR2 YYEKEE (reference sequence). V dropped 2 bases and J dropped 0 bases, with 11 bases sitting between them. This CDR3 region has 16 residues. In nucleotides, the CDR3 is TGTGCCAGCAGCTTTCGGGGGGCGGCGAACACCGGGGAGCTGTTTTTT. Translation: CASSFRGAANTGELFF.

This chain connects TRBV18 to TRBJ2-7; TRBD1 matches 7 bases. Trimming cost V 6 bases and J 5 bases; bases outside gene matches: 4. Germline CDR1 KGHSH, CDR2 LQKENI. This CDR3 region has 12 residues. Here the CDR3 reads CASSDRVNEQYF. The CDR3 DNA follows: TGTGCCAGCTCCGACAGGGTTAACGAGCAGTACTTC.

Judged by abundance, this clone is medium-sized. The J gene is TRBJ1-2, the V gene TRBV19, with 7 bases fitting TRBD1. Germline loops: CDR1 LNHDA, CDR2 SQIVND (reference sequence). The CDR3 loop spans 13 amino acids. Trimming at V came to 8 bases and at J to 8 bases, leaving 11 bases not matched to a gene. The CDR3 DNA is TGTGCCAGTGCCCGGACAGGACGGGTAGGCTACACCTTC. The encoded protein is CASARTGRVGYTF.

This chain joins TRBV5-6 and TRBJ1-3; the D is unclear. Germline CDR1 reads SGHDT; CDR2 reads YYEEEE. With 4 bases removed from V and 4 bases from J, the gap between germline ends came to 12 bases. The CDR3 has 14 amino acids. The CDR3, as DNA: TGTGCCAGCAGCCCTCAGACATACGGAAACACCATATATTTT. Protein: CASSPQTYGNTIYF.

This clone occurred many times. CDR3: CASSPPTSRIQETQYF. The CDR3 DNA reads TGTGCCAGCAGCCCTCCGACTAGTAGGATCCAAGAGACCCAGTACTTC. The rearrangement uses TRBV7-9 and TRBJ2-5, with TRBD2 as a possible D gene (6 bases). V dropped 5 bases and J dropped 1 base, with 17 bases sitting between them. This CDR3 contains 16 residues. The germline V gene encodes CDR1 SEHNR and CDR2 FQNEAQ (reference sequence).

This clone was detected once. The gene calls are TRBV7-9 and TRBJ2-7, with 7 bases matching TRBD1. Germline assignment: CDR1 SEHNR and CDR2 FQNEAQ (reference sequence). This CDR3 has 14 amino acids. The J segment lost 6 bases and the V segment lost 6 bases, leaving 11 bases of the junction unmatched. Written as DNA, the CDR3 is TGTGCCAGCAGAGGGACAGCCCTGCCCGGCGAGCAGTACTTC. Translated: CASRGTALPGEQYF. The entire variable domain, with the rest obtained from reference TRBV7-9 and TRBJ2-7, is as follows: DTGVSQNPRHKITKRGQNVTFRCDPISEHNRLYWYRQTLGQGPEFLTYFQNEAQLEKSRLLSDRFSAERPKGSFSTLEIQRTEQGDSAMYLCASRGTALPGEQYFGPGTRLTVT.

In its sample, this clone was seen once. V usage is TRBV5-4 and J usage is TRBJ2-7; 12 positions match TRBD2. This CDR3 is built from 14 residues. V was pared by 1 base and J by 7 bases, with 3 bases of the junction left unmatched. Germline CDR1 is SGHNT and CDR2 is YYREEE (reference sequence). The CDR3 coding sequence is TGTGCCAGCAGCTTGCCACTAGCGGGGGGAGAGCAGTACTTC. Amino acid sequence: CASSLPLAGGEQYF.

The CDR3 here is CASKAAANTGELFF. The CDR3 coding sequence is TGTGCCAGTAAGGCAGCCGCTAACACCGGGGAGCTGTTTTTT. The V gene is TRBV19, the J gene TRBJ2-2; D is ambiguous. Germline lookup yields CDR1 LNHDA and CDR2 SQIVND (reference sequence). There are 14 residues in the CDR3. V was clipped by 7 bases and J by 2 bases, with 11 bases between them.

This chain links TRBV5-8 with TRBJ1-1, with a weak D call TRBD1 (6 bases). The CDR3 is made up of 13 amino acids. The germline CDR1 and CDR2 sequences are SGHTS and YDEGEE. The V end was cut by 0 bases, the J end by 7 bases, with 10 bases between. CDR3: CASSLGGAIEAFF. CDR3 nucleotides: TGTGCCAGCAGCTTGGGGGGGGCAATTGAAGCTTTCTTT.

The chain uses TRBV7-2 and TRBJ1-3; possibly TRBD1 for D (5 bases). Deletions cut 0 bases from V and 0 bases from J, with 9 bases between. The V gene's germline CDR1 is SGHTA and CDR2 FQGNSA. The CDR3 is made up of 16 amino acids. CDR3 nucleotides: TGTGCCAGCAGCTTAGCGTCGGGGGGCTCTGGAAACACCATATATTTT. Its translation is CASSLASGGSGNTIYF.

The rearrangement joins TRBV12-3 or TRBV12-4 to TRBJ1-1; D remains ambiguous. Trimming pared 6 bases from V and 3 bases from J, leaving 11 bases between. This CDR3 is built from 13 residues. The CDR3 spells CASSPASDTEAFF. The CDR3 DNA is TGTGCCAGCAGCCCCGCGTCGGACACTGAAGCTTTCTTT.

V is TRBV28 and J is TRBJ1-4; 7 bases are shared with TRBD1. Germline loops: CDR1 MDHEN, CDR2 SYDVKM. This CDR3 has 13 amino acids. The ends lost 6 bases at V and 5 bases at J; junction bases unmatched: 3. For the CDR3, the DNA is TGTGCCAGCAGAATACAGGGGAATGAAAAACTGTTTTTT. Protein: CASRIQGNEKLFF.

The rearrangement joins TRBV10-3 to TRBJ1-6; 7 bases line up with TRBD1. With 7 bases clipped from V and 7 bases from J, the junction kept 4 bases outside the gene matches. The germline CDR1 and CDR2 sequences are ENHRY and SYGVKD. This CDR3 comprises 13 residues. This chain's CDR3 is CAITGTANSPLHF. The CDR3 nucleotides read TGTGCCATCACTGGGACAGCAAATTCACCCCTCCACTTT.

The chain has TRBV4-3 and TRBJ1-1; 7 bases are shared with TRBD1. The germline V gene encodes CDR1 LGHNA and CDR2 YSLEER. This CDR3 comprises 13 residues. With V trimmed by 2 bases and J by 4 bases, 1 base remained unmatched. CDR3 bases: TGCGCCAGCAGCCAAACAGGGGCCACTGAAGCTTTCTTT. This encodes CASSQTGATEAFF.

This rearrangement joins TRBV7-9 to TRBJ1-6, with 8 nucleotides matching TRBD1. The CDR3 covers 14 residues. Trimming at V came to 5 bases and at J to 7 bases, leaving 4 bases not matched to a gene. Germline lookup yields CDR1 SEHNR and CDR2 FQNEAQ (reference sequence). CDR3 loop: CASSAGGANSPLHF. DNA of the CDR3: TGTGCCAGCAGCGCAGGGGGCGCGAATTCACCCCTCCACTTT.

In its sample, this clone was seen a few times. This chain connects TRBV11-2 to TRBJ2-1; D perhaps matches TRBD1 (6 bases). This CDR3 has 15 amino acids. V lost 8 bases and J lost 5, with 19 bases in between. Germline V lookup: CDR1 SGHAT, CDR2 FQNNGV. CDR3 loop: CASALSRTVDNEQFF. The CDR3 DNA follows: TGTGCCAGCGCGCTCTCGAGGACAGTAGACAATGAGCAGTTCTTC.

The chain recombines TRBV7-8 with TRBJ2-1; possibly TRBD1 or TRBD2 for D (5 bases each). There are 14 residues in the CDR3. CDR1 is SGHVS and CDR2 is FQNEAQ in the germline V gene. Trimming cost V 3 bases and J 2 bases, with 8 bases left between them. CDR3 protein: CASSFEGPYNEQFF. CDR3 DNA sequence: TGTGCCAGCAGCTTTGAGGGGCCCTACAATGAGCAGTTCTTC.

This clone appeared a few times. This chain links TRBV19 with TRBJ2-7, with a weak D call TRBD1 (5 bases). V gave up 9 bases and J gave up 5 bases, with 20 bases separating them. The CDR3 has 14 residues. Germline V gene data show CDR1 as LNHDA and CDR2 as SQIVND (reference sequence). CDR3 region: CASSPPIRAHEQYF. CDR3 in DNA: TGTGCCAGCAGTCCCCCTATCAGGGCCCACGAGCAGTACTTC.

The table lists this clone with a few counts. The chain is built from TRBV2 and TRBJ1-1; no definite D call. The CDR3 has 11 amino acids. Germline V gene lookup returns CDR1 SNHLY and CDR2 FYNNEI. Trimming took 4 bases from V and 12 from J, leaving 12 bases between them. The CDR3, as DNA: TGTGCCAGCAGTGTCAGGATGAGAACTTTCTTT. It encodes CASSVRMRTFF.

CDR3 DNA: TGTGCCAGCAGCTTACAGCCGGGGATCTACGAGCAGTACTTC. Its protein product is CASSLQPGIYEQYF. The chain carries TRBV7-3 and TRBJ2-7; D might be TRBD2 (5 bases). The ends were cut back, 2 bases at V and 3 bases at J, with 11 bases in the middle. The CDR3 covers 14 residues. CDR1 is SGHTA and CDR2 is FQGTGA in the germline V gene.

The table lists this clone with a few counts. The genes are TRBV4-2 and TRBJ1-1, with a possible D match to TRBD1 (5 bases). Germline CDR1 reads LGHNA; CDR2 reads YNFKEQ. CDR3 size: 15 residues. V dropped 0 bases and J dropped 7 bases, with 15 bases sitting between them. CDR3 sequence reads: CASSQDRGKEYEAFF. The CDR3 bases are TGTGCCAGCAGCCAAGATAGGGGAAAAGAATATGAAGCTTTCTTT.